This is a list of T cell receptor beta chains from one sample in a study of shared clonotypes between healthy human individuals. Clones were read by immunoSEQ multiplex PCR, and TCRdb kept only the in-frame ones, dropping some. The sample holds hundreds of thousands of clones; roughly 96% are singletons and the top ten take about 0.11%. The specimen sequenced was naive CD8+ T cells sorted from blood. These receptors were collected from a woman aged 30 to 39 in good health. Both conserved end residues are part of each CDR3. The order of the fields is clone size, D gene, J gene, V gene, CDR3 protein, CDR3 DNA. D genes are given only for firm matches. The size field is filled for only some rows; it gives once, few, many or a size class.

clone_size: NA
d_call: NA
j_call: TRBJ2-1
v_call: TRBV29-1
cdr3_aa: CSVESGVAYNEQFF
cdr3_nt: TGCAGCGTTGAATCGGGGGTTGCGTACAATGAGCAGTTCTTC

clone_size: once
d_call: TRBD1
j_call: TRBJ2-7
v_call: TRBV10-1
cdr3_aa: CASLPDRVGHEQYF
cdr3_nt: TGCGCCAGCCTTCCCGACAGGGTCGGGCACGAGCAGTACTTC

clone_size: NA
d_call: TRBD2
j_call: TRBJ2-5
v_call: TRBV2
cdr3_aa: CASGQLAGETQYF
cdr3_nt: TGTGCCAGCGGGCAACTAGCGGGAGAGACCCAGTACTTC

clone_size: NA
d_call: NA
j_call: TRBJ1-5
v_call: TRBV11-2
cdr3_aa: CASSLNRRGNQPQHF
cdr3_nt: TGTGCCAGCAGCTTAAACAGAAGGGGCAATCAGCCCCAGCATTTT

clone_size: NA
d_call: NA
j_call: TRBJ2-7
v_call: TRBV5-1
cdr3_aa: CASSLGGPVHEQYF
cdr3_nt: TGCGCCAGCAGCTTGGGGGGCCCAGTCCACGAGCAGTACTTC

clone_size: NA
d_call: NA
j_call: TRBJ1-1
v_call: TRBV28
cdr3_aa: CASSLGDYGNTEAFF
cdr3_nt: TGTGCCAGCAGTTTGGGCGACTACGGGAACACTGAAGCTTTCTTT

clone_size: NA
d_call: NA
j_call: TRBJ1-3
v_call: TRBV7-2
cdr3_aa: CASSTSGSGNTIYF
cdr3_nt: TGTGCCAGCAGCACCTCAGGGTCTGGAAACACCATATATTTT

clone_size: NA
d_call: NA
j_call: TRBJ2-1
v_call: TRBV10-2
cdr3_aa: CASRHQTLGSFDDEQFF
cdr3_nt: TGCGCCAGCAGACACCAAACACTAGGAAGTTTCGACGATGAGCAGTTCTTC

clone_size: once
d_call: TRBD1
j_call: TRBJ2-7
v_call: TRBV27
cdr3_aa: CASSLAPGTGVHEQYF
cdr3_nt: TGTGCCAGCAGTTTAGCTCCCGGGACAGGGGTCCACGAGCAGTACTTC

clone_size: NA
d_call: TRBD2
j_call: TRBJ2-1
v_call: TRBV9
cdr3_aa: CASSLYAGLASNEQFF
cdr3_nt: TGTGCCAGCAGCCTATACGCGGGACTAGCTTCCAATGAGCAGTTCTTC

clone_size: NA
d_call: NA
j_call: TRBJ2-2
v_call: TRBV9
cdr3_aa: CASSVYRVNTGELFF
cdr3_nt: TGTGCCAGCAGCGTATACAGGGTAAACACCGGGGAGCTGTTTTTT

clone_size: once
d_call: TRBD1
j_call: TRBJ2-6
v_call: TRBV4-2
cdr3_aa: CASQGHSSGANVLTF
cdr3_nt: TGTGCCTCACAGGGGCATTCCTCTGGGGCCAACGTCCTGACTTTC

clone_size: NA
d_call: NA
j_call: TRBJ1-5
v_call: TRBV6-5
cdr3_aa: CASSYAPGNQPQHF
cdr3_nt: TGTGCCAGCAGTTACGCCCCAGGAAATCAGCCCCAGCATTTT

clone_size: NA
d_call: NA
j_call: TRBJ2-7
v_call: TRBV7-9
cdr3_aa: CASSLVQGVLSEQYF
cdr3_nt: TGTGCCAGCAGCTTAGTCCAGGGTGTGCTCTCCGAGCAGTACTTC

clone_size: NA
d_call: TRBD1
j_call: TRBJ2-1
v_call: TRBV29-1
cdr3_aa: CSVQPRDREYEQFF
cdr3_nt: TGCAGCGTCCAGCCCCGGGACAGGGAATATGAGCAGTTCTTC

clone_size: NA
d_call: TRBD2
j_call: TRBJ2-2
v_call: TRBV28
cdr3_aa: CASSLYRGGTGELFF
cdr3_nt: TGTGCCAGCAGTTTGTACCGGGGGGGGACCGGGGAGCTGTTTTTT

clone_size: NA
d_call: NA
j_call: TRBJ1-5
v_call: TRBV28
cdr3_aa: CASSLGENQPQHF
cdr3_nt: TGTGCCAGCAGTTTGGGGGAGAATCAGCCCCAGCATTTT

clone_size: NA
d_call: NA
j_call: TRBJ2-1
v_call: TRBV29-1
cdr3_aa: CSVEDDPQFF
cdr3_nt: TGCAGCGTTGAAGATGATCCGCAGTTCTTC

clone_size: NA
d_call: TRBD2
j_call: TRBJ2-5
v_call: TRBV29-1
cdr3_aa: CSVDGREQETQYF
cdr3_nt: TGCAGCGTTGACGGGAGGGAACAAGAGACCCAGTACTTC

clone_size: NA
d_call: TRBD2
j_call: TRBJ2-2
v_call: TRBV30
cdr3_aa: CAHTPVAGVVTGELFF
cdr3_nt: TGTGCCCACACGCCCGTAGCGGGAGTCGTCACCGGGGAGCTGTTTTTT

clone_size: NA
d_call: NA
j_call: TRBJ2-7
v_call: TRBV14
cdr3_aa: CASSQVPGAYEQYF
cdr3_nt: TGTGCCAGCAGCCAAGTGCCAGGGGCCTACGAGCAGTACTTC

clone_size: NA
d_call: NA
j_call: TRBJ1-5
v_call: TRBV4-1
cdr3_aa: CASSQDHTVSNQPQHF
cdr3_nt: TGCGCCAGCAGCCAAGATCATACGGTTAGCAATCAGCCCCAGCATTTT

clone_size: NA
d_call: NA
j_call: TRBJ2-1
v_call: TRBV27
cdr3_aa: CASSPALTREYNEQFF
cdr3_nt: TGTGCCAGCAGTCCCGCCCTGACTAGGGAGTACAATGAGCAGTTCTTC

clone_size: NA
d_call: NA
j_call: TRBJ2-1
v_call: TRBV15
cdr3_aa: CATSRAVPHNEQFF
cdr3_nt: TGTGCCACCAGCAGAGCTGTTCCCCACAATGAGCAGTTCTTC

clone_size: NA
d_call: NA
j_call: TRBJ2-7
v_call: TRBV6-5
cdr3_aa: CASKVGDSYEQYF
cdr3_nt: TGTGCCAGCAAGGTGGGGGACTCCTACGAGCAGTACTTC

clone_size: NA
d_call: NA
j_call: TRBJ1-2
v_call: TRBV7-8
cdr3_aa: CASSLTRRGGYTF
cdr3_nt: TGTGCCAGCAGCTTAACGCGAAGGGGTGGCTACACCTTC

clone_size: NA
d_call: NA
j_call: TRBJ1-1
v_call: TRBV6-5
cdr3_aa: CASSYNWNTEAFF
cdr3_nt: TGTGCCAGCAGTTATAATTGGAACACTGAAGCTTTCTTT

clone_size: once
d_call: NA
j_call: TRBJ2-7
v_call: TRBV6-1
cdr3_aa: CASSEAPGGRYEQYF
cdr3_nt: TGTGCCAGCAGTGAAGCGCCCGGGGGTAGGTACGAGCAGTACTTC

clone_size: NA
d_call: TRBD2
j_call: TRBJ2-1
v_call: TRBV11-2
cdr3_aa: CASSAGAGEQFF
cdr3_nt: TGTGCCAGCAGCGCAGGAGCGGGAGAGCAGTTCTTC

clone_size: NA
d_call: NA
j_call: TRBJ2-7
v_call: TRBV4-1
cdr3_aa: CASSQTQGGAYEQYF
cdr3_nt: TGCGCCAGCAGCCAAACCCAGGGGGGAGCCTACGAGCAGTACTTC

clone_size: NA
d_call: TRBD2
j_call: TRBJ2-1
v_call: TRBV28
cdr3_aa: CASRPGLAGGTYNEQFF
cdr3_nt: TGTGCCAGCAGACCTGGACTAGCGGGGGGGACCTACAATGAGCAGTTCTTC

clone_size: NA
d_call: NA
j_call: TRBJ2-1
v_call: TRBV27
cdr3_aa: CASSLAGNEQFF
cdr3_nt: TGTGCCAGCAGTCTCGCGGGGAATGAGCAGTTCTTC

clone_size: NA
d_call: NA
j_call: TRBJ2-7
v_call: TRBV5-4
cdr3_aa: CASSPDGSYEQYF
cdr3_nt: TGTGCCAGCAGCCCGGACGGCTCCTACGAGCAGTACTTC

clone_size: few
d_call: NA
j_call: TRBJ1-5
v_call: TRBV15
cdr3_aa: CATSSWGNQPQHF
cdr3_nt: TGTGCCACCAGCAGTTGGGGGAATCAGCCCCAGCATTTT

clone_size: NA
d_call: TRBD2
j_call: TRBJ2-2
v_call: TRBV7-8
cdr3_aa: CASNPLGGGIGTGELFF
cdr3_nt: TGTGCCAGCAATCCTTTGGGGGGAGGGATTGGCACCGGGGAGCTGTTTTTT

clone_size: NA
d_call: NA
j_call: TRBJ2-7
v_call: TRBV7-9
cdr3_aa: CASSPETLSEQYF
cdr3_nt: TGTGCCAGCAGCCCCGAGACACTGTCGGAGCAGTACTTC

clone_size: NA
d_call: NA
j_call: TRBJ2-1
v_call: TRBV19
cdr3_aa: CASSIGAQAVNYNEQFF
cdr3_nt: TGTGCCAGTAGTATAGGGGCCCAGGCGGTAAATTACAATGAGCAGTTCTTC

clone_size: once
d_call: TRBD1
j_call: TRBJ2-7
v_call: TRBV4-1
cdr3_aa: CASSRRGQGDPYEQYF
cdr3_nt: TGCGCCAGCTCCCGAAGAGGACAGGGCGACCCCTACGAGCAGTACTTC

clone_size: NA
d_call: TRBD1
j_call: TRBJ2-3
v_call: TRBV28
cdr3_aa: CASSFSPPETGASTDTQYF
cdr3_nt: TGTGCCAGCAGTTTTTCGCCACCGGAGACAGGGGCTAGCACAGATACGCAGTATTTT

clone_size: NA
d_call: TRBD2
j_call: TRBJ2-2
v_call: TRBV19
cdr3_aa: CASSIGTSLTGELFF
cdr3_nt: TGTGCCAGTAGTATCGGGACTAGTCTCACCGGGGAGCTGTTTTTT

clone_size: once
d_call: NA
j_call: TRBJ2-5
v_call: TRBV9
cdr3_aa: CASSVGVGGQETQYF
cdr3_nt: TGTGCCAGCAGCGTAGGTGTAGGAGGGCAAGAGACCCAGTACTTC

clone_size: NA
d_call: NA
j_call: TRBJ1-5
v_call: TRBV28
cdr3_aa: CASSLPASNQPQHF
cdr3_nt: TGTGCCAGCAGTTTACCAGCTAGCAATCAGCCCCAGCATTTT

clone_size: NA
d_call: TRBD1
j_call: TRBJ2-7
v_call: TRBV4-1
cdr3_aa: CASSQDRRGQNEQYF
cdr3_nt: TGCGCCAGCAGCCAAGATCGCAGGGGGCAAAACGAGCAGTACTTC